The rows below give T cell receptor beta chains drawn from one sample of a study of graft-versus-host responses after intestinal transplantation. These receptors are not linked to any known antigen. Profiling relied on immunoSEQ multiplex PCR, and the TCRdb table lists in-frame clones only, not all of them. The table records about 97,000 clones, 85% to 95% of them present only once. Sequencing was performed on unstimulated CD8+ T cells sorted from spleen or lymph node cells, taken before transplant. The receptors derive from a human donor who was the organ donor for an intestinal transplant. Both conserved end residues are part of each CDR3. D genes are given only for firm matches.

v_gene	d_gene	j_gene	CDR3nt	CDR3aa
TRBV7-9	-	TRBJ2-3	TGTGCCAGCAGCTCTAGTCTTGGGGGGAACACAGATACGCAGTATTTT	CASSSSLGGNTDTQYF
TRBV5-1	-	TRBJ1-3	TGCGCCAGCAGCTTGGTAGCAGCCGGAAACACCATATATTTT	CASSLVAAGNTIYF
TRBV4-1	TRBD1	TRBJ1-1	TGCGCCAGCAGCCTACGGACAGGGTGGGATTCGGGCACTGAAGCTTTCTTT	CASSLRTGWDSGTEAFF
TRBV7-9	TRBD1	TRBJ1-1	TGTGCCAGCAGCTTAACTACCGTAGGAGGGGGCGAGACTGAAGCTTTCTTT	CASSLTTVGGGETEAFF
TRBV7-6	-	TRBJ2-1	TGTGCCAGCAGCCAAAACAGGGCACCACCCTACAATGAGCAGTTCTTC	CASSQNRAPPYNEQFF
TRBV15	TRBD1	TRBJ2-6	TGTGCCACCACCGAGGACAGGGACCGCTCTGGGGCCAACGTCCTGACTTTC	CATTEDRDRSGANVLTF
TRBV9	-	TRBJ2-5	TGTGCCAGCAGCGTTGGCGGATTTTCCCAAGAGACCCAGTACTTC	CASSVGGFSQETQYF
TRBV6-1	TRBD2	TRBJ2-5	TGTGCCAGTCACGGGGGGGGAGGTCAAGAGACCCAGTACTTC	CASHGGGGQETQYF
TRBV5-1	TRBD1	TRBJ2-7	TGCGCCAGCAGCTCGGGACAGGGGAGTTACGAGCAGTACTTC	CASSSGQGSYEQYF
TRBV21-1	-	TRBJ2-7	TGTGCCAGCAGCGTCCCGGGACAGGGCTTTTCCGAGCAGTACTTC	CASSVPGQGFSEQYF